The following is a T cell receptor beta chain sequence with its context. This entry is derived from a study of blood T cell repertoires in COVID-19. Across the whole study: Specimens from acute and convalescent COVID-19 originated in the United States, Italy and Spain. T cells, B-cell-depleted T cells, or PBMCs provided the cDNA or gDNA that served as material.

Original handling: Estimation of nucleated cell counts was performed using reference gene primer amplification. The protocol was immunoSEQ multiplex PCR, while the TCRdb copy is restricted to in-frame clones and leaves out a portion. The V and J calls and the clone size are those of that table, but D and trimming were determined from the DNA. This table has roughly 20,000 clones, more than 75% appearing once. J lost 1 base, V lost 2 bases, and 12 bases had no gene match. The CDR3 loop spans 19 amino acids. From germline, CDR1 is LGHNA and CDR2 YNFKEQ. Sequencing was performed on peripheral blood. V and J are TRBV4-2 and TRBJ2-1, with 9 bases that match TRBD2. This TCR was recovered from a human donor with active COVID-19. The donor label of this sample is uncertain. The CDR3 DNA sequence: TGTGCCAGCAGCCAACAGGGGCGGGGGGGCCTTAAGTCCTACAATGAGCAGTTCTTC. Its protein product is CASSQQGRGGLKSYNEQFF.